This passage covers 17 T cell receptor beta chains from one sample sequenced in a study of blood T cell repertoires in COVID-19. Clones were sequenced by immunoSEQ multiplex PCR, and TCRdb holds only the in-frame ones, with some missing. The sample has about 300,000 clones, 90% seen once. The material sequenced was PBMCs or T cells enriched from blood (not recorded which). Receptors originate from a woman aged 25 to 39 who had recovered from COVID-19.

The V and J genes are TRBV4-3 and TRBJ1-2, with D tentatively TRBD1 (5 bases). Germline V lookup: CDR1 LGHNA, CDR2 YSLEER. Trimming stripped 0 bases from V and 4 bases from J, with 12 bases between. The CDR3 is made up of 15 amino acids. CDR3 residues: CASSQEGAGSYGYTF. The CDR3 DNA sequence: TGCGCCAGCAGCCAAGAAGGGGCGGGGAGCTATGGCTACACCTTC.

This clone was observed a single time. The V gene is TRBV4-1, the J gene TRBJ1-1, with 9 bases matching TRBD1. The V gene's germline CDR1 is MGHRA and CDR2 YSYEKL. V gave up 0 bases and J gave up 7 bases; unmatched junction bases: 3. The CDR3 has 14 residues. CDR3 DNA sequence: TGCGCCAGCAGCCAAGAACCGGGACAGGGTGAAGCTTTCTTT. Translated: CASSQEPGQGEAFF.

This chain uses TRBV29-1 with TRBJ2-7; weak D call: TRBD2 (5 bases). V gave up 3 bases and J gave up 5 bases, with 11 bases separating them. The CDR3 is made up of 12 amino acids. The V gene's germline CDR1 is SQVTM and CDR2 ANQGSEA. The CDR3 DNA is TGCAGCGTTGATGAGGGCTTGGACGAGCAGTACTTC. This gives the protein CSVDEGLDEQYF.

The rearrangement uses TRBV5-1 and TRBJ2-1, with no clear D. The CDR3 length is 16 residues. Per the germline V gene, CDR1 is SGHRS and CDR2 is YFSETQ. The V gene lost 0 bases and the J gene lost 4 bases, with 14 bases spanning the gap. CDR3 sequence reads: CASSLANGVSYNEQFF. Written as DNA, the CDR3 is TGCGCCAGCAGCTTGGCCAATGGAGTCTCATACAATGAGCAGTTCTTC.

This chain links TRBV28 with TRBJ1-2; D perhaps matches TRBD1 (5 bases). CDR1 and CDR2 (germline): MDHEN, SYDVKM. V shed 4 bases and J shed 7 bases, with 19 bases lying between them. This CDR3 is 15 amino acids long. CDR3 nucleotide sequence: TGTGCCAGCAGTTCCGGGGACCGCCGAGCGGGTGGCTACACCTTC. It is translated as CASSSGDRRAGGYTF.

This clone has just a few counts. V gene TRBV7-8 combines with J gene TRBJ2-3; a weak D match, TRBD1 (6 bases). The V end lost 6 bases, the J end lost 7 bases, and 20 bases lay between the germline ends. Germline CDR1 is SGHVS and CDR2 is FQNEAQ. The CDR3 length is 15 residues. CDR3 sequence: CASSSSGERGNTQYF. CDR3 DNA sequence: TGTGCCAGCAGTTCTTCAGGGGAACGGGGAAATACGCAGTATTTT.

V and J are TRBV3-1 (or the pseudogene TRBV3-2) and TRBJ1-2; 7 bases agree with TRBD1. CDR3 length: 13 amino acids. J gave up 3 bases and V 3 bases, and 1 base lay outside the gene matches. Germline lookup yields CDR1 LGHDT and CDR2 YNNKEL (reference sequence). The CDR3 DNA follows: TGTGCCAGCAGCCACGGGACAGACTATGGCTACACCTTC. Amino acids: CASSHGTDYGYTF.

The CDR3 here is CASSEVLVGSEQYF. DNA for the CDR3: TGCGCCAGCAGTGAGGTGTTAGTAGGGAGCGAGCAGTACTTC. The chain uses TRBV10-2 and TRBJ2-7, with TRBD2 as a possible D gene (5 bases). Trimming shortened V by 2 bases and J by 6 bases, and 14 bases separated the two germline ends. This CDR3 region has 14 residues. Germline V CDR1 and CDR2: WSHSY, SAAADI.

The J gene is TRBJ2-6, the V gene TRBV4-3, with TRBD1 identical over 10 bases. V trimming: 0 bases; J trimming: 1 base; junction bases outside the gene matches: 3. Germline V gene data show CDR1 as LGHNA and CDR2 as YSLEER. This CDR3 is 18 amino acids long. The chain's CDR3 is CASSQDGDRGSGANVLTF. Written as DNA, the CDR3 is TGCGCCAGCAGCCAAGATGGGGACAGGGGTTCTGGGGCCAACGTCCTGACTTTC.

The gene calls are TRBV28 and TRBJ2-7; 13 bases match TRBD2. Germline CDR1 and CDR2: MDHEN and SYDVKM. V lost 5 bases, J lost 4 bases, and 11 bases stayed unmatched. This CDR3 has 17 amino acids. Written as DNA, the CDR3 is TGTGCCAGCAGTCTTACTAGCGGGAGGGCCGGCGGGTACGAGCAGTACTTC. Translated, it gives CASSLTSGRAGGYEQYF.

V gene TRBV6-5 combines with J gene TRBJ1-1, with D unclear. Germline V lookup: CDR1 MNHEY, CDR2 SVGAGI. The germline V and J ends were trimmed by 6 bases and 3 bases, with 11 bases remaining between them. The CDR3 contains 13 residues. The CDR3 DNA follows: TGTGCCAGCAGCACGCCCGGGGACACTGAAGCTTTCTTT. It codes for CASSTPGDTEAFF.

V and J are TRBV12-3 or TRBV12-4 and TRBJ1-2, with D unclear. V was clipped by 7 bases and J by 0 bases, with 6 bases between them. The CDR3 is made up of 12 amino acids. Here the CDR3 DNA reads TGTGCCAGCAATCGTCCTAACTATGGCTACACCTTC. Translating it yields CASNRPNYGYTF.

This sequence joins TRBV11-3 and TRBJ2-3; 7 positions agree with TRBD1. Germline CDR1 SGHNT, CDR2 YENEEA. The CDR3 is 15 amino acids. With 5 bases clipped from V and 1 base from J, the junction kept 6 bases outside the gene matches. The CDR3 is CASSKSDRGTDTQYF. CDR3 nucleotide sequence: TGTGCCAGCAGCAAAAGCGACAGGGGCACAGATACGCAGTATTTT.

This chain links TRBV10-1 with TRBJ2-1; unclear D gene. The germline CDR1 and CDR2 sequences are WNHNN and SYGVQD (reference sequence). This CDR3 is 14 amino acids long. V gave up 3 bases and J gave up 9 bases, with 15 bases separating them. The CDR3 region is CASSDLGSFSEQFF. The DNA of the CDR3 is TGCGCCAGCAGTGATCTAGGTTCATTCAGTGAGCAGTTCTTC.

This chain joins TRBV19 and TRBJ1-5; TRBD1 aligns across 7 bases. Germline trimming cut 1 base from V and 6 bases from J; bases unmatched to any gene: 6. The CDR3 extends over 15 amino acids. Germline V CDR1 and CDR2: LNHDA, SQIVND (reference sequence). CDR3 bases: TGTGCCAGTAGTATAGGAAGGGGACAGAGTCAGCCCCAGCATTTT. Encoded protein: CASSIGRGQSQPQHF.

CDR3: CASGLHSGANVLTF. The CDR3 region has the DNA TGTGCCAGCGGGCTTCACTCTGGGGCCAACGTCCTGACTTTC. V is TRBV7-9 and J is TRBJ2-6, with no clear D. Trimming cost V 8 bases and J 0 bases, with 8 bases left between them. CDR3 length: 14 residues. Germline loops: CDR1 SEHNR, CDR2 FQNEAQ (reference sequence).

This rearrangement joins TRBV5-1 to TRBJ2-1, with a possible D match to TRBD1 (6 bases). Per germline, CDR1 SGHRS and CDR2 YFSETQ. The CDR3 runs 15 residues. Deletions cut 0 bases from V and 6 bases from J, with 13 bases between. The CDR3 reads CASSLEAQGGNEQFF. The CDR3 DNA reads TGCGCCAGCAGCTTGGAGGCACAGGGTGGCAATGAGCAGTTCTTC.